This T cell receptor beta chain was sequenced in a study of T cell repertoires in cytomegalovirus infection. This CDR3 contains 15 residues. Germline assignment: CDR1 ENHRY and CDR2 SYGVKD. Trimming cost V 4 bases and J 3 bases, with 13 bases left between them. TCRdb passed the reads through MiXCR, listing each CDR3 protein once. The table includes 450,000 to 600,000 distinct CDR3 sequences, 40% to 50% detected once. Concerning this clonotype: Antigen specificity is unknown.

The chain employs TRBV10-3 and TRBJ2-1; D is unclear. Sequencing used cultured PBMCs, obtained from culture after CMV antigen stimulation. This TCR derives from a human donor in good health (CMV status not recorded). Some clones in this sample may be carry-over from other donors' samples. The CDR3 reads CAISGRHLNYNEQFF. The DNA for the CDR3 is TGTGCCATCAGTGGACGCCACTTAAACTACAATGAGCAGTTCTTC.